Many counts were recorded for the clone carrying this TCR beta chain. Germline lookup yields CDR1 DFQATT and CDR2 SNEGSKA (reference sequence). The CDR3 spans 14 residues. Trimming took off 2 bases at V and 4 bases at J, with 12 bases between the two ends. To make TCR beta libraries, researchers used iRepertoire HTBI primers and Arm-PCR of CDR3 regions. TCRdb processed the multiplex PCR reads anew with MiXCR; each CDR3 protein has one entry. The table shows about 220,000 distinct CDR3 sequences, with roughly a fifth occurring only once. Time point denoted: newly diagnosed GD, antithyroid drugs for less than 3 months. PBMC RNA was the source of the TCR library. The data were taken from a study of regulatory T cells in long-lasting Graves disease. These data also featured in a second study, about T cells in Graves' hyperthyroidism and ophthalmopathy.

The rearrangement links TRBV20-1 to TRBJ2-1; tentatively, D is TRBD1 (5 bases). Sequenced material: peripheral blood mononuclear cells (PBMCs), taken at new diagnosis, from a patient treated with antithyroid drugs. The clonotype originates from a woman in her twenties or thirties with Graves disease. The CDR3 DNA is TGCAGTGCTAGACCCCGGACACCGTACAATGAGCAGTTCTTC. Protein sequence: CSARPRTPYNEQFF.